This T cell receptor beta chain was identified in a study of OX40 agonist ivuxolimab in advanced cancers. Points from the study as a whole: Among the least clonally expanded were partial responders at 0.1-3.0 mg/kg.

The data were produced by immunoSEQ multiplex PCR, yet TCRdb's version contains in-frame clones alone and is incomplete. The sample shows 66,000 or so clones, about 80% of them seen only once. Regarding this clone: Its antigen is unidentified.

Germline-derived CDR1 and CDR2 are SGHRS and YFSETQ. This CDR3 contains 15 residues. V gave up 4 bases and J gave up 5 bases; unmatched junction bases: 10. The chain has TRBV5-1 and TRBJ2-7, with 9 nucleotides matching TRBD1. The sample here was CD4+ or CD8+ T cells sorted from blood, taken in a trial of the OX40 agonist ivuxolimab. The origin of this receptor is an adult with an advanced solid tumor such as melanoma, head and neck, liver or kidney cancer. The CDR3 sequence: CASSGTGTGIHEQYF. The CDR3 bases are TGCGCCAGCAGCGGAACCGGGACAGGGATCCACGAGCAGTACTTC.